This T cell receptor (beta chain) was observed in a study of OX40 agonist ivuxolimab in advanced cancers. Overall study context: Dose-escalation patients had hepatocellular carcinoma, melanoma, renal cell or head and neck cancer.

The CDR3 contains 14 residues. V lost 6 bases, J lost 3 bases, and 14 bases lay in between. CDR1 is LNHDA, CDR2 SQIVND, per germline (reference sequence). Overall study findings and caveats: On average, a greater number of expanded clones characterised CD8+ T cells relative to CD4+. At doses 0.1 to 3.0 mg/kg, CD4+ and CD8+ clones expanded.

Only in-frame clones appear in the TCRdb table, and some are missing; sequencing was by immunoSEQ multiplex PCR. The sample lists roughly 40,000 clones; 85% to 95% were seen once. Comment on this clone: What it binds is not known.

Material: CD4+ or CD8+ T cells sorted from blood, obtained in a trial of the OX40 agonist ivuxolimab. The sequence was obtained from an adult with an advanced solid tumor such as melanoma, head and neck, liver or kidney cancer. The chain is built from TRBV19 and TRBJ1-1; D remains unclear. CDR3 nucleotide sequence: TGTGCCAGTAGAATTAGGTATGGGGACACTGAAGCTTTCTTT. Its protein is CASRIRYGDTEAFF.